The rows below give T cell receptor beta chains drawn from one sample of a study of T-cell memory formation after mild COVID-19. MiXCR, applied by TCRdb to the 5' RACE reads, yields one record per CDR3 protein. The top ten clones hold 22% of a sample with hundreds of thousands of distinct CDR3 sequences, 12% to 15% of them seen once. Sequencing was performed on PBMCs or a T cell subset sorted from them (not recorded which). These receptors were collected from a man between 18 and 29 years old who had mild COVID-19 (a few samples of this study predate the infection). Cell type and time point are not known. Each CDR3 is given with its conserved first and last residue. Fields, in order: CDR3 protein, CDR3 DNA, J gene, D gene, clone size, V gene. D genes are given only for firm matches. Rows give clone size only sometimes, using once, few, many, or a class for an expanded clone.

CDR3 protein: CATSGGSGGVNEQFF
CDR3 DNA: TGTGCCACCTCCGGTGGGTCGGGGGGGGTCAATGAGCAGTTCTTC
J gene: TRBJ2-1
D gene: TRBD2
clone size: .
V gene: TRBV6-2/TRBV6-3

CDR3 protein: CASSRGPSQTDTQYF
CDR3 DNA: TGTGCCAGCAGCCGGGGGCCCTCACAAACAGATACGCAGTATTTT
J gene: TRBJ2-3
D gene: .
clone size: few
V gene: TRBV6-2/TRBV6-3

CDR3 protein: CASSQEARTGVQYF
CDR3 DNA: TGCGCCAGCAGCCAAGAGGCTCGGACAGGGGTTCAGTACTTC
J gene: TRBJ2-4
D gene: TRBD1
clone size: .
V gene: TRBV4-3

CDR3 protein: CASSSTDSRQLAKNIQYF
CDR3 DNA: TGTGCCAGCAGCTCGACCGACTCCCGACAGCTAGCCAAAAACATTCAGTACTTC
J gene: TRBJ2-4
D gene: .
clone size: few
V gene: TRBV11-2

CDR3 protein: CASSYWTEETQYF
CDR3 DNA: TGTGCCAGCAGTTACTGGACCGAAGAGACCCAGTACTTC
J gene: TRBJ2-5
D gene: .
clone size: .
V gene: TRBV6-6

CDR3 protein: CASGLGTRTDTQYF
CDR3 DNA: TGTGCTAGTGGGCTCGGGACTCGTACAGATACGCAGTATTTT
J gene: TRBJ2-3
D gene: .
clone size: .
V gene: TRBV12-5

CDR3 protein: CASSSTAVYEQFF
CDR3 DNA: TGCGCCAGCAGCTCTACAGCGGTCTATGAGCAGTTCTTC
J gene: TRBJ2-1
D gene: .
clone size: many
V gene: TRBV5-1

CDR3 protein: CASSSFTSGAVFEQFF
CDR3 DNA: TGTGCCAGCAGCTCCTTTACTAGCGGGGCTGTATTTGAGCAGTTCTTC
J gene: TRBJ2-1
D gene: TRBD2
clone size: once
V gene: TRBV11-2

CDR3 protein: CASSQEVLRYGYTF
CDR3 DNA: TGCGCCAGCAGCCAAGAGGTCCTCCGTTACGGCTACACCTTC
J gene: TRBJ1-2
D gene: .
clone size: .
V gene: TRBV4-3

CDR3 protein: CASSVGLAGNTDTQYF
CDR3 DNA: TGCGCCAGCAGCGTGGGACTAGCGGGGAACACAGATACGCAGTATTTT
J gene: TRBJ2-3
D gene: TRBD2
clone size: many
V gene: TRBV5-1

CDR3 protein: CSAFNPLVRESTDTQYF
CDR3 DNA: TGCAGTGCTTTCAACCCCTTGGTCAGGGAGAGCACAGATACGCAGTATTTT
J gene: TRBJ2-3
D gene: .
clone size: many
V gene: TRBV20-1

CDR3 protein: CASSQPGQNIQYF
CDR3 DNA: TGTGCCAGCAGCCAACCCGGACAGAACATTCAGTACTTC
J gene: TRBJ2-4
D gene: .
clone size: few
V gene: TRBV4-2

CDR3 protein: CASSQDSSTGPGSPLHF
CDR3 DNA: TGCGCCAGCAGCCAAGATTCGAGTACGGGTCCGGGATCACCCCTCCACTTT
J gene: TRBJ1-6
D gene: .
clone size: .
V gene: TRBV4-3

CDR3 protein: CASSPRAWGGELFF
CDR3 DNA: TGTGCCAGCAGCCCCCGGGCCTGGGGCGGGGAGCTGTTTTTT
J gene: TRBJ2-2
D gene: .
clone size: many
V gene: TRBV3-1

CDR3 protein: CASSDGQVYGYTF
CDR3 DNA: TGCGCCAGCAGCGACGGACAGGTCTACGGCTACACCTTC
J gene: TRBJ1-2
D gene: TRBD1
clone size: few
V gene: TRBV5-1

CDR3 protein: CASSPGTALPLHF
CDR3 DNA: TGTGCCAGCAGTCCCGGGACAGCCTTACCCCTCCACTTT
J gene: TRBJ1-6
D gene: TRBD1
clone size: .
V gene: TRBV27

CDR3 protein: CATSDTDGGTNTWELFF
CDR3 DNA: TGTGCCACCAGTGATACAGACGGGGGGACGAACACCTGGGAGCTGTTTTTT
J gene: TRBJ2-2
D gene: TRBD2
clone size: .
V gene: TRBV24-1